Shown below are 12 T cell receptor beta chains from a single sample sequenced in a study of cytomegalovirus exposure and HLA in healthy donors. The PCR used 60 Vbeta and 13 Jbeta primers. Generated by immunoSEQ multiplex PCR, the TCRdb table keeps only in-frame clones and is missing some. In total, the table holds some 120,000 clones. The sample consisted of PBMCs. Every receptor here comes from a man between 18 and 29 years old in good health and CMV-seronegative.

The chain carries TRBV7-9 and TRBJ1-2; TRBD1 agrees at 9 bases. This CDR3 has 16 residues. Looked up from germline, CDR1 is SEHNR and CDR2 is FQNEAQ (reference sequence). The V gene end was trimmed by 1 base and the J gene end by 4 bases; junction bases not matched to a gene: 7. The CDR3 loop reads CASSLGDRETAYGYTF. CDR3 nucleotide sequence: TGTGCCAGCAGCTTAGGGGACAGGGAAACGGCCTATGGCTACACCTTC.

The chain links TRBV7-9 to TRBJ1-4, with a tentative D call TRBD1 (5 bases). Germline-derived CDR1 and CDR2 are SEHNR and FQNEAQ (reference sequence). This CDR3 comprises 13 residues. The V and J ends lost 2 bases and 8 bases respectively, with 9 bases between them. In nucleotides, the CDR3 is TGTGCCAGCAGCTTACAGGGAAGGGAAAAACTGTTTTTT. It codes for CASSLQGREKLFF.

The rearrangement uses TRBV11-2 and TRBJ2-7; 8 bases fit TRBD2. V was pared by 6 bases and J by 0 bases, with 10 bases of the junction left unmatched. CDR3 length: 16 amino acids. Germline V gives CDR1 SGHAT, CDR2 FQNNGV. CDR3 in DNA: TGTGCCAGCAGGCGGGCGGGGGGCCCCAGCTCCTACGAGCAGTACTTC. Translated, it gives CASRRAGGPSSYEQYF.

The J gene is TRBJ2-4, the V gene TRBV4-2; the D gene is possibly TRBD1 (6 bases). Germline V gives CDR1 LGHNA, CDR2 YNFKEQ. V lost 0 bases and J 0 bases, leaving 9 bases between the germline ends. The CDR3 sequence is 16 residues long. DNA of the CDR3: TGTGCCAGCAGCCAAGAGGGGGCCGGAGCCAAAAACATTCAGTACTTC. Protein sequence: CASSQEGAGAKNIQYF.

V and J are TRBV7-3 and TRBJ2-5, with 8 bases aligning to TRBD1. After removal of 5 bases from V and 4 bases from J, the junction contained 3 bases not matched to a gene. The CDR3 contains 13 residues. Germline V gives CDR1 SGHTA, CDR2 FQGTGA. The CDR3 DNA follows: TGTGCCAGCAGCCAGGGGGCCCTAGAGACCCAGTACTTC. Its protein product is CASSQGALETQYF.

Points on this clone: A read error may produce the germline difference seen at one junction end. The V and J genes are TRBV28 and TRBJ2-7; unclear D gene. Germline CDR1 reads MDHEN; CDR2 reads SYDVKM. The CDR3 loop spans 9 amino acids. CDR3 residues: CATSHEQYF. DNA of the CDR3: TGTGCCACCTCCCACGAGCAGTACTTC.

The chain couples TRBV28 to TRBJ2-3, with a tentative D call TRBD2 (5 bases). Trimming removed 5 bases at V and 1 base at J, with 13 bases between. The germline gives CDR1 MDHEN, CDR2 SYDVKM. The CDR3 contains 15 residues. CDR3 bases: TGTGCCAGCAGTCCCGGGGTAGCAGGCACAGATACGCAGTATTTT. This gives the protein CASSPGVAGTDTQYF.

The chain combines TRBV5-5 with TRBJ1-2; 8 bases align to TRBD1. Germline values: CDR1 SGHKS, CDR2 YYEKEE (reference sequence). With 4 bases clipped from V and 8 bases from J, the junction kept 16 bases outside the gene matches. This CDR3 comprises 16 residues. The CDR3 loop is CASSALRRQGPGGYTF. In nucleotides, the CDR3 is TGTGCCAGCAGCGCCTTGAGGAGACAGGGGCCTGGGGGCTACACCTTC.

The chain links TRBV6-6 to TRBJ2-7, with 8 nucleotides matching TRBD1. The CDR3 contains 15 residues. Germline values: CDR1 MNHNY, CDR2 SVGAGI (reference sequence). With V trimmed by 2 bases and J by 2 bases, 5 bases remained unmatched. CDR3 DNA sequence: TGTGCCAGCAGTTACAGGGGACAGGTCCCCTACGAGCAGTACTTC. Translation: CASSYRGQVPYEQYF.

The CDR3 coding sequence is TGCGCCAGCAGCCACAACAGGGGGCAAGGATTCACTGAAGCTTTCTTT. It specifies CASSHNRGQGFTEAFF. The chain couples TRBV5-1 to TRBJ1-1, with TRBD1 matching over 9 bases. The CDR3 length is 16 residues. The junction had 11 bases not matched to a gene; V was cut back by 4 bases and J by 4 bases. Germline loops: CDR1 SGHRS, CDR2 YFSETQ.

The V gene is TRBV6-5, the J gene TRBJ1-2; unclear D gene. Germline V gene lookup returns CDR1 MNHEY and CDR2 SVGAGI. The CDR3 runs 11 residues. Trimming removed 5 bases from V and 7 bases from J, with 8 bases in between. CDR3 in DNA: TGTGCCAGCAGTGTTGCCGGTGGCTACACCTTC. Translated, it gives CASSVAGGYTF.

The rearrangement links TRBV5-5 to TRBJ2-5, with 7 bases matching TRBD1. The end of the DNA fits TRBJ2-7 better, so the J call may be wrong. The germline V gene has CDR1 SGHKS and CDR2 YYEKEE (reference sequence). This CDR3 has 16 residues. CDR3 DNA: TGTGCCAGCACCTCTACAGTGGGACAGCGATTTTACGAGCAGTACTTC. This encodes CASTSTVGQRFYEQYF.